One sample yielded the 10 T cell receptor beta chains listed below, sequenced in a study of early T cells in non-severe SARS-CoV-2 infection. TCRdb called the 5' RACE reads again in MiXCR, with one record for every CDR3 protein. The data contain tens of thousands of distinct CDR3 sequences, around 5.4% of them singletons. The sample here was whole blood, taken at baseline. The receptors were gathered from an adult who was a healthcare worker with PCR-confirmed SARS-CoV-2 infection or an uninfected control (not recorded which).

This clonotype was seen ten or more times. The junction and the germline gene differ at one end; a read error may be behind it. The CDR3 region has the DNA TGCGCCAGCAGCTTGGTCCCCGGATCCGCCAATCTGATCTTC. This sequence encodes CASSLVPGSANLIF. The chain links TRBV5-1 to TRBJ2-1, with D uncertain. The CDR3 covers 14 residues. The germline CDR1 and CDR2 sequences are SGHRS and YFSETQ.

This clonotype was detected many times. The CDR3 here is CASHQGRNNSPLHF. The CDR3 DNA reads as TGCGCCAGCCACCAGGGACGGAATAATTCACCCCTCCACTTT. The V call is TRBV5-1, the J call TRBJ1-6, with a possible D match to TRBD1 (5 bases). The CDR3 is made up of 14 amino acids. Trimming cost V 7 bases and J 5 bases, with 13 bases left between them. CDR1 and CDR2 (germline): SGHRS, YFSETQ.

This clonotype showed up many times. V and J are TRBV12-3 or TRBV12-4 and TRBJ2-7; 9 nucleotides align to TRBD1. The junction had 4 bases not matched to a gene; V was cut back by 4 bases and J by 6 bases. CDR3 length: 13 amino acids. The CDR3 region is CASSSGTGREQYF. CDR3 bases: TGTGCCAGCAGTTCCGGGACAGGGCGCGAGCAGTACTTC.

The chain uses TRBV27 and TRBJ2-7; a weak D match, TRBD2 (5 bases). Germline V lookup: CDR1 MNHEY, CDR2 SMNVEV (reference sequence). V gave up 8 bases and J gave up 7 bases, with 24 bases separating them. The CDR3 runs 15 residues. This CDR3 reads CASSFSGRRLGEQYF. The CDR3 nucleotides are TGTGCCAGCTCCTTTTCAGGCCGGAGGTTGGGGGAGCAGTACTTC.

There are many counts of this clonotype. The DNA for the CDR3 is TGTGCCAGCAGCTCTCCTCTCGGGACTAGCGACCAAGAGACCCAGTACTTC. Encoded protein: CASSSPLGTSDQETQYF. The chain is built from TRBV7-2 and TRBJ2-5; 10 bases map to TRBD2. Germline V gene sequence: CDR1 SGHTA, CDR2 FQGNSA. V was clipped by 4 bases and J by 0 bases; unmatched bases: 8. The CDR3 is made up of 17 amino acids.

The sample holds many counts of this clonotype. In nucleotides, the CDR3 is TGCAGTGCTAAAGCCCATATCTATGGCTACACCTTC. Residues: CSAKAHIYGYTF. The chain couples TRBV20-1 to TRBJ1-2; unclear D gene. The V gene's germline CDR1 is DFQATT and CDR2 SNEGSKA (reference sequence). There are 12 residues in the CDR3. Trimming cost V 4 bases and J 4 bases, with 10 bases left between them.

The table lists this clonotype with a few counts. The CDR3: CASSRETGELFF. Written as DNA, the CDR3 is TGTGCCAGCAGCCGGGAAACCGGGGAGCTGTTTTTT. V gene TRBV7-9 combines with J gene TRBJ2-2; tentatively, D is TRBD2 (5 bases). The CDR3 is 12 residues long. The germline V gene has CDR1 SEHNR and CDR2 FQNEAQ (reference sequence). With 5 bases removed from V and 5 bases from J, the gap between germline ends came to 6 bases. Supplemented by reference TRBV7-9 and TRBJ2-2, the full variable domain reads DTGVSQNPRHKITKRGQNVTFRCDPISEHNRLYWYRQTLGQGPEFLTYFQNEAQLEKSRLLSDRFSAERPKGSFSTLEIQRTEQGDSAMYLCASSRETGELFFGEGSRLTVL.

There are many counts of this clonotype. The chain links TRBV4-1 to TRBJ1-1, with unresolved D. V gave up 4 bases and J gave up 4 bases, with 16 bases separating them. This CDR3 region has 15 residues. The V gene's germline CDR1 is MGHRA and CDR2 YSYEKL. CDR3 region: CASSLSGQLGTEAFF. In DNA form, the CDR3 reads TGCGCCAGCAGCCTTAGCGGCCAGCTGGGCACTGAAGCTTTCTTT.

There are many counts of this clonotype. The rearrangement uses TRBV30 and TRBJ2-7; no reliable D call. Germline loops: CDR1 GTSNPN, CDR2 SVGIG (reference sequence). The ends were cut back, 2 bases at V and 2 bases at J, with 13 bases in the middle. The CDR3 covers 14 residues. As DNA, the CDR3 is TGTGCCTGGAGTCCCCGGCATCCAACCTACGAGCAGTACTTC. Translating gives CAWSPRHPTYEQYF. The variable domain in full, with the rest retrieved from reference TRBV30 and TRBJ2-7, is SQTIHQWPATLVQPVGSPLSLECTVEGTSNPNLYWYRQAAGRGLQLLFYSVGIGQISSEVPQNLSASRPQDRQFILSSKKLLLSDSGFYLCAWSPRHPTYEQYFGPGTRLTVT.

This clonotype was seen repeatedly, ten times or more. The V gene is TRBV6-4, the J gene TRBJ2-2; 13 bases agree with TRBD2. With V trimmed by 5 bases and J by 5 bases, 2 bases remained unmatched. Germline V CDR1 and CDR2: MRHNA, SNTAGT. This CDR3 is built from 15 residues. CDR3 loop: CASSRLAGGTGELFF. DNA of the CDR3: TGTGCCAGCAGTAGACTAGCGGGAGGAACCGGGGAGCTGTTTTTT.